This T cell receptor beta chain was identified during a study of T cell responses to AZD1222 COVID-19 vaccine. Measured with immunoSEQ multiplex PCR; TCRdb has only the in-frame clones, and not every one. Of approximately 84,000 clones listed, 80% to 90% are singletons. Germline V gives CDR1 SGHAT, CDR2 FQNNGV. There are 12 residues in the CDR3. The V and J ends lost 2 bases and 8 bases respectively, with 4 bases between them. There are a few counts of this clone. This clonotype was obtained from an adult who received the AZD1222 COVID-19 vaccine. This sequence joins TRBV11-2 and TRBJ1-6, with D uncertain. The source was peripheral blood, collected 28 days after the second AZD1222 dose. The CDR3 sequence: CASSLWDSPLHF. The CDR3 DNA follows: TGTGCCAGCAGCTTATGGGATTCACCCCTCCACTTT.